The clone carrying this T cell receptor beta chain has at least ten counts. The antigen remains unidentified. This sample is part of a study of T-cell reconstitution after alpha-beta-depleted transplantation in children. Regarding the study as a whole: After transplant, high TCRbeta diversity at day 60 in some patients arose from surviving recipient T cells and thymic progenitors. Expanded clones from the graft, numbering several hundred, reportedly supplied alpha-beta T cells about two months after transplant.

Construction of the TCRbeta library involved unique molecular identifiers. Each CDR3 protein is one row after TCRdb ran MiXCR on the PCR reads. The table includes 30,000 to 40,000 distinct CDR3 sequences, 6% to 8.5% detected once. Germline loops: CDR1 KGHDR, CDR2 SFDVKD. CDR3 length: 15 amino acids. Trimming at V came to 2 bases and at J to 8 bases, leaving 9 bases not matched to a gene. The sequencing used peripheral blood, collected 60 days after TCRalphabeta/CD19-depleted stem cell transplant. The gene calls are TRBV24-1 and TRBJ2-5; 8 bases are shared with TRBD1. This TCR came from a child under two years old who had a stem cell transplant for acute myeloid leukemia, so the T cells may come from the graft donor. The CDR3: CATSDSDRGGVTQYF. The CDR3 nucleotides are TGTGCCACCAGTGATTCCGACAGGGGAGGCGTCACCCAGTACTTC.